This T cell receptor beta chain was recovered during a study of beta chain features in type 1 diabetes. The CDR3 consists of 14 residues. Germline CDR1 is MGHRA and CDR2 is YSYEKL. The junction had 3 bases not matched to a gene; V was cut back by 0 bases and J by 6 bases. All of the isolated RNA was reverse transcribed, so expressed TCRB transcripts were sequenced. Assay: immunoSEQ multiplex PCR; the TCRdb copy retains only in-frame clones and omits some. Of about 350,000 clones listed, around 20% were seen once; the top ten hold 0.044%. The origin of this receptor is a young woman in good health. The chain couples TRBV4-1 to TRBJ2-7; 9 positions agree with TRBD2. Sequencing input: naive CD4+ T cells from blood. CDR3 coding DNA: TGCGCCAGCAGCCAAGATGGTAGCGGGAGCGAGCAGTACTTC. This gives the protein CASSQDGSGSEQYF.